This T cell receptor beta chain is from a study of cytomegalovirus exposure and HLA in healthy donors. Study-wide points: TCR beta sequences reportedly predicted the HLA-A and HLA-B alleles of most subjects accurately. Earlier findings revealed that most TCR beta V segments proved productive either about 90% or about 30% of the time.

J lost 6 bases, V lost 4 bases, and 10 bases had no gene match. This CDR3 region has 15 residues. CDR1 and CDR2 (germline): SGHRS, YFSETQ. Vbeta (60) and Jbeta (13) primers were used in the PCR. Data came from immunoSEQ multiplex PCR; TCRdb stores just in-frame clones and leaves some out. The table includes about 120,000 clones, 65% to 90% detected once. A word on this clone: Its target is unknown.

The clonotype comes from a young man in good health and CMV-seronegative. Material for sequencing was PBMCs. J is TRBJ1-1 and V is TRBV5-1, with 9 bases fitting TRBD1. DNA for the CDR3: TGCGCCAGCAGCACAAATATGGACAGGGGAGCTGAAGCTTTCTTT. Amino acid sequence: CASSTNMDRGAEAFF.